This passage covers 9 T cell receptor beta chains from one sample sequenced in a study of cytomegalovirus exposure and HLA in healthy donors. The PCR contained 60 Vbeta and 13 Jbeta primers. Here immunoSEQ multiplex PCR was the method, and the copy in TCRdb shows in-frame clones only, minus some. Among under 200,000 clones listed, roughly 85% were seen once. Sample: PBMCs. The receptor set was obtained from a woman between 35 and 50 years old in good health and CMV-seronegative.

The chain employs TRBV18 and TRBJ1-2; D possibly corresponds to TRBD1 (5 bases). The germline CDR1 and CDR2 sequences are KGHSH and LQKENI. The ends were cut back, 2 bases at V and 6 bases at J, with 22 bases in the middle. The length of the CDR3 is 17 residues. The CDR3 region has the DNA TGTGCCAGCTCACCAAAGGTCGTCGGTTGGGGCGCCGATGGCTACACCTTC. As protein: CASSPKVVGWGADGYTF. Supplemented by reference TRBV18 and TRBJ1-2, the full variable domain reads NAGVMQNPRHLVRRRGQEARLRCSPMKGHSHVYWYRQLPEEGLKFMVYLQKENIIDESGMPKERFSAEFPKEGPSILRIQQVVRGDSAAYFCASSPKVVGWGADGYTFGSGTRLTVV.

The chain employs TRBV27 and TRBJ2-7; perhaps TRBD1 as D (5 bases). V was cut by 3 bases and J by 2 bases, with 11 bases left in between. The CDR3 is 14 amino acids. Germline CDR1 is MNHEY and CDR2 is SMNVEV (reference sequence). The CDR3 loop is CASSFPGPPYEQYF. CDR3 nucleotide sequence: TGTGCCAGCAGTTTCCCAGGGCCCCCCTACGAGCAGTACTTC.

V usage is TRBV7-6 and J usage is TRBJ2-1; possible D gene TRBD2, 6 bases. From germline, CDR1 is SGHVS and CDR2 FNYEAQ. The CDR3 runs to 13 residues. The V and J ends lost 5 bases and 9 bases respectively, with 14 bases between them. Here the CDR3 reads CASSLTRRSEQFF. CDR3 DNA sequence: TGTGCCAGCAGCCTGACTAGACGAAGTGAGCAGTTCTTC.

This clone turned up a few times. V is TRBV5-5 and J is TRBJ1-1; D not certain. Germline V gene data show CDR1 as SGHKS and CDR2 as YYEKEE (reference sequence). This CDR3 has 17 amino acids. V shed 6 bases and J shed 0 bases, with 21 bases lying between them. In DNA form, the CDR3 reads TGTGCCAGCAAGCCAGTCCTCCCGGGTTCCCTGAACACTGAAGCTTTCTTT. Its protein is CASKPVLPGSLNTEAFF.

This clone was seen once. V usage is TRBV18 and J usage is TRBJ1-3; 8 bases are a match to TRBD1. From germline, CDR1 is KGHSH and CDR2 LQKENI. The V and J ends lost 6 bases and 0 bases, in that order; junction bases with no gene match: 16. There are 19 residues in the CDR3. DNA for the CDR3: TGTGCCAGCTCCCTCAGGGGGCCCCAACACCCGATCTCTGGAAACACCATATATTTT. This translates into CASSLRGPQHPISGNTIYF.

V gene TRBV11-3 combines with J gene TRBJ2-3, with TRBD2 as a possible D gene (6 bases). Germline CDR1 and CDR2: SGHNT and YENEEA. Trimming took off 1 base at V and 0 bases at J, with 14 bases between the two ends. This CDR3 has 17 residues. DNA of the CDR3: TGTGCCAGCAGCTTAGTGGGGGACTCCAGGAGCACAGATACGCAGTATTTT. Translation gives CASSLVGDSRSTDTQYF.

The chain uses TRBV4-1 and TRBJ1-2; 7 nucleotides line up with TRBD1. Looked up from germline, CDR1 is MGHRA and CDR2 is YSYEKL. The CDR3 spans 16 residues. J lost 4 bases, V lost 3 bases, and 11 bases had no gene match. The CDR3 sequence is CASSHSQPGTVYGYTF. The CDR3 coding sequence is TGCGCCAGCAGCCACTCCCAGCCCGGGACAGTCTATGGCTACACCTTC.

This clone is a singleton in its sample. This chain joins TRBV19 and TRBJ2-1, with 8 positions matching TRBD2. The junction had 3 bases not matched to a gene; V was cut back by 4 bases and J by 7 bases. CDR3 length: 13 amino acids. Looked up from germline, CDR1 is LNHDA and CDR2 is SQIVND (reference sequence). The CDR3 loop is CASSTGTRNEQFF. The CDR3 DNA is TGTGCCAGTAGTACAGGGACTAGAAATGAGCAGTTCTTC.

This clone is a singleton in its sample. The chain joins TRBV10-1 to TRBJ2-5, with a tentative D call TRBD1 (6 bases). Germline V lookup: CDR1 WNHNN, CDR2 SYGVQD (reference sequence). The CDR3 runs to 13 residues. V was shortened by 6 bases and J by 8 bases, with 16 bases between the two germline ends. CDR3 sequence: CASSPGVSGTQYF. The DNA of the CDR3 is TGCGCCAGCAGCCCAGGGGTGTCGGGAACCCAGTACTTC.